One and the same sample provided the 11 T cell receptor beta chains below, sequenced in a study of cytomegalovirus exposure and HLA in healthy donors. The study ran its PCR with 60 Vbeta and 13 Jbeta primers. Using immunoSEQ multiplex PCR, the repertoire was profiled, and TCRdb retains in-frame clones only, with some absent. The sample contains 150,000 or so clones, about 70% of which appear only once. The sequencing input was PBMCs. Receptor source: a male donor in good health and CMV-seronegative.

Concerning this clone itself: The junction shows a germline mismatch at one end, possibly a read error. The J gene is TRBJ1-2, the V gene TRBV7-9; 11 bases fit TRBD1. From germline, CDR1 is SEHNR and CDR2 FQNEAQ (reference sequence). The CDR3 is 17 amino acids. Written as DNA, the CDR3 is TGTTCCAGCAGCTCCTTTAGGACAGGGGGCGCAAACTATGGCTACACCTTC. Translation gives CSSSSFRTGGANYGYTF.

CDR3 region: CASNENTGAGYGYTF. CDR3 in DNA: TGTGCCAGCAACGAGAACACAGGGGCCGGCTATGGCTACACCTTC. This rearrangement joins TRBV6-5 to TRBJ1-2, with TRBD1 matching 7 bases. CDR3 length equals 15 residues. Germline CDR1 is MNHEY and CDR2 is SVGAGI. The trim removed 7 bases at V and 4 bases at J, leaving 12 bases unmatched.

The V gene is TRBV6-6, the J gene TRBJ1-4; D call uncertain. Germline V CDR1 and CDR2: MNHNY, SVGAGI (reference sequence). Trimming took off 0 bases at V and 14 bases at J, with 19 bases between the two ends. The CDR3 covers 15 residues. The chain's CDR3 is CASSYSRSGVTNLFF. The CDR3, as DNA: TGTGCCAGCAGTTACTCGAGATCCGGGGTAACTAATCTGTTTTTT.

In regard to this clone: The same CDR3 also results from other DNA sequences found in this sample. The CDR3 nucleotides are TGTGCCAGCAGTGAACTAGCGGGAGGGCAAGAGACCCAGTACTTC. Protein: CASSELAGGQETQYF. The J gene is TRBJ2-5, the V gene TRBV6-1; 12 bases are a match to TRBD2. This CDR3 is 15 amino acids long. Germline assignment: CDR1 MNHNS and CDR2 SASEGT. V shed 2 bases, J shed 2 bases, and the junction held 0 bases outside the gene matches.

The V call is TRBV6-5, the J call TRBJ1-1, with 9 bases matching TRBD1. Germline V gene sequence: CDR1 MNHEY, CDR2 SVGAGI. V gave up 5 bases and J gave up 4 bases; unmatched junction bases: 5. This CDR3 is built from 14 residues. This CDR3 is CASSPDRGITEAFF. DNA for the CDR3: TGTGCCAGCAGTCCGGACAGGGGAATCACTGAAGCTTTCTTT.

V usage is TRBV9 and J usage is TRBJ1-1; D unresolved. The CDR3 has 15 amino acids. V was clipped by 0 bases and J by 4 bases, with 13 bases between them. The germline CDR1 and CDR2 sequences are SGDLS and YYNGEE. The CDR3 coding sequence is TGTGCCAGCAGCGTAGACCAGGCTCGTAGCACTGAAGCTTTCTTT. It codes for CASSVDQARSTEAFF.

The count of this clone is one. The V gene is TRBV10-2, the J gene TRBJ2-3; TRBD2 matches at 9 bases. This CDR3 spans 14 amino acids. Trimming at V came to 7 bases and at J to 3 bases, leaving 5 bases not matched to a gene. Germline CDR1 is WSHSY and CDR2 is SAAADI. CDR3 nucleotide sequence: TGCGCCAGCACCGGACTAGCGAATACAGATACGCAGTATTTT. This sequence encodes CASTGLANTDTQYF.

This clone is a singleton in its sample. The chain uses TRBV19 and TRBJ1-5; 10 nucleotides agree with TRBD1. J lost 7 bases, V lost 5 bases, and 8 bases had no gene match. There are 15 residues in the CDR3. CDR1 and CDR2 (germline): LNHDA, SQIVND (reference sequence). CDR3 residues: CASSVGQGVRQPQHF. DNA of the CDR3: TGTGCCAGTAGTGTAGGACAGGGGGTAAGACAGCCCCAGCATTTT.

The rearrangement links TRBV29-1 to TRBJ2-7; the D gene is possibly TRBD2 (5 bases). The CDR3 runs 12 residues. Germline loops: CDR1 SQVTM, CDR2 ANQGSEA. Trimming left V 6 bases short and J 1 base short, with 10 bases between. CDR3 in DNA: TGCAGCGTCGTGACGGGATCCTACGAGCAGTACTTC. Amino acid sequence: CSVVTGSYEQYF.

The chain carries TRBV2 and TRBJ2-7; D possibly corresponds to TRBD2 (6 bases). Germline CDR1 reads SNHLY; CDR2 reads FYNNEI. Trimming stripped 3 bases from V and 7 bases from J, with 13 bases between. This CDR3 region has 13 residues. CDR3 sequence reads: CASSDRARGEQYF. Here the CDR3 DNA reads TGTGCCAGCAGTGACAGGGCTCGGGGGGAGCAGTACTTC.

The chain combines TRBV10-3 with TRBJ1-1; the match to TRBD1 covers 8 bases. Looked up from germline, CDR1 is ENHRY and CDR2 is SYGVKD. The V segment lost 6 bases and the J segment 3 bases; nucleotides outside the gene matches: 6. There are 14 residues in the CDR3. The CDR3 region has the DNA TGTGCCATCAGGTCCAGGGGGCGGGACACTGAAGCTTTCTTT. This gives the protein CAIRSRGRDTEAFF.